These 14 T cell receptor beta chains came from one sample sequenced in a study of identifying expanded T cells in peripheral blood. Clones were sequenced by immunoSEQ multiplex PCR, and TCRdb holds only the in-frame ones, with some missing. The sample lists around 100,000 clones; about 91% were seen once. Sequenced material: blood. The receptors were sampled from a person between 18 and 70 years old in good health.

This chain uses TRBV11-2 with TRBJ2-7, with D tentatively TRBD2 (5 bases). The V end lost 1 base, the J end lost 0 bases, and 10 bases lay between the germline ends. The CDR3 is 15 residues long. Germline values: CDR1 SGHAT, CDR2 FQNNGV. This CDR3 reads CASSLAKTTSYEQYF. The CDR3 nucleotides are TGTGCCAGCAGCTTAGCAAAGACTACCTCCTACGAGCAGTACTTC.

CDR3 amino acids: CASSENGPGVSYEQYF. The CDR3 coding sequence is TGTGCCAGCAGTGAGAACGGGCCAGGGGTATCCTACGAGCAGTACTTC. The rearrangement uses TRBV6-1 and TRBJ2-7; D might be TRBD1 (6 bases). Looked up from germline, CDR1 is MNHNS and CDR2 is SASEGT. Trimming removed 3 bases at V and 1 base at J, with 16 bases between. CDR3 length: 16 amino acids.

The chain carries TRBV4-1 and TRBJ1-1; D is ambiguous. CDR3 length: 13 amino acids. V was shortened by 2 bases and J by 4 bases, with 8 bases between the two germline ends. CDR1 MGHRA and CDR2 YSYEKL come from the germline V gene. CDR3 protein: CASSQIRFTEAFF. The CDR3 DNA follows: TGCGCCAGCAGCCAAATTCGGTTCACTGAAGCTTTCTTT.

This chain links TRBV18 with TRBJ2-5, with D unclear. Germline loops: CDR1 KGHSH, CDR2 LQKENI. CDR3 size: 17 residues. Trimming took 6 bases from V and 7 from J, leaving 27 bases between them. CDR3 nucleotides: TGTGCCAGCTCCTCCTCCCTCCTGAGGACCCTGTTGGGGACCCAGTACTTC. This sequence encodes CASSSSLLRTLLGTQYF.

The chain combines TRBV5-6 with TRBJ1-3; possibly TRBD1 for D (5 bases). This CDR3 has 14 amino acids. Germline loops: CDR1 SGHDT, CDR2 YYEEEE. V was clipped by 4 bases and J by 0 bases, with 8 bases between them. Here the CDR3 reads CASSKRGSGNTIYF. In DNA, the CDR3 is TGTGCCAGCAGCAAAAGGGGCTCTGGAAACACCATATATTTT.

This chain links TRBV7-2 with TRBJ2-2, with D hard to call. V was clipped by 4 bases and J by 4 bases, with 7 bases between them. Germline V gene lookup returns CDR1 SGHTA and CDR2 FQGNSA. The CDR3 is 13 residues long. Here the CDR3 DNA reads TGTGCCAGCAGCTACGTCCTCACCGGGGAGCTGTTTTTT. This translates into CASSYVLTGELFF. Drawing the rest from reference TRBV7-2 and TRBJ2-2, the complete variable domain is GAGVSQSPSNKVTEKGKDVELRCDPISGHTALYWYRQSLGQGLEFLIYFQGNSAPDKSGLPSDRFSAERTGGSVSTLTIQRTQQEDSAVYLCASSYVLTGELFFGEGSRLTVL.

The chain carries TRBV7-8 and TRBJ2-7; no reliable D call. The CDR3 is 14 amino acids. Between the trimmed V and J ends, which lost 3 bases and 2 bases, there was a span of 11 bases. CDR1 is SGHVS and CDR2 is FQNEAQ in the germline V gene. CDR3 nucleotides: TGTGCCAGCAGCTTTCGGACGTCAGCCTACGAGCAGTACTTC. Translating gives CASSFRTSAYEQYF.

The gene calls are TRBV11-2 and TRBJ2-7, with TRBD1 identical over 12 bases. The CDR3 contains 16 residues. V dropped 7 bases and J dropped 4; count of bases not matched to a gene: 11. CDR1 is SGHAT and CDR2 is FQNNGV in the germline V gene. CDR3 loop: CASILAGTGGLYEQYF. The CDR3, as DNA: TGTGCCAGCATCCTCGCAGGGACAGGGGGCTTGTACGAGCAGTACTTC.

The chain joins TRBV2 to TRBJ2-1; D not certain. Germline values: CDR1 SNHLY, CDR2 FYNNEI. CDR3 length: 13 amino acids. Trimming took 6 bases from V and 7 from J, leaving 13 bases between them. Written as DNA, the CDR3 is TGTGCCAGCAGACCCAATCACGGGAATGAGCAGTTCTTC. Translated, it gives CASRPNHGNEQFF.

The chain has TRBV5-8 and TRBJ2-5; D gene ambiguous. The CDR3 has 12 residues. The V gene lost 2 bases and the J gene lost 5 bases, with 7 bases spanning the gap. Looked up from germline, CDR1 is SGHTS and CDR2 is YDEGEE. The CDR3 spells CASSLLHETQYF. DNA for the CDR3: TGTGCCAGCAGCTTACTCCATGAGACCCAGTACTTC.

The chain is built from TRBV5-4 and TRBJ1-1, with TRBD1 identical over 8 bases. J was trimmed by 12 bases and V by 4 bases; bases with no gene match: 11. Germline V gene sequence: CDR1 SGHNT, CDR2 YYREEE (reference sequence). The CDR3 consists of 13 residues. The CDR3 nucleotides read TGTGCCAGCAGCGGACAGGGAGGAGTAATGACTTTCTTT. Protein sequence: CASSGQGGVMTFF.

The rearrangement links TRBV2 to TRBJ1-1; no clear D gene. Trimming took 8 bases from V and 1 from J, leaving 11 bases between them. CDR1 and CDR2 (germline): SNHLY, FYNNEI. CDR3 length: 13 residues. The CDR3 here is CASLTTGNTEAFF. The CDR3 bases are TGTGCCAGCCTTACAACTGGGAACACTGAAGCTTTCTTT.

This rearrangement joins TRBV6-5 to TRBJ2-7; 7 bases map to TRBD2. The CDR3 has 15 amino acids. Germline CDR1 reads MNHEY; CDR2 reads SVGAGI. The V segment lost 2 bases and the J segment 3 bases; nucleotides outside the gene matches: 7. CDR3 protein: CASSYGGEPLYEQYF. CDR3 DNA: TGTGCCAGCAGTTACGGGGGGGAGCCTCTCTACGAGCAGTACTTC.

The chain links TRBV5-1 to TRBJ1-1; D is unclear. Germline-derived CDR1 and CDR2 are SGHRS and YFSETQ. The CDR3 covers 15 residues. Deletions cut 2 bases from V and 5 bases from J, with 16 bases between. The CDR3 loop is CASSLGPTRGTEAFF. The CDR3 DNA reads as TGCGCCAGCAGCTTAGGACCAACTCGAGGGACTGAAGCTTTCTTT.